Following are 27 T cell receptor gamma chains from one sample sequenced in a study of gamma delta lymphoproliferative disorders and STAT genes. TCRdb redid the clone calls on the multiplex PCR reads with CATT. The repertoire consists of about 2,500 gamma-chain clones, with approximately 18% occurring once and the leading ten covering 50% to 60%. PBMCs from patients and controls supplied the genomic DNA for sequencing. The sequenced sample was blood. The receptors shown here come from a human donor with gamma-delta T-cell large granular lymphocyte leukemia.

This clone was counted a few times. The chain carries TRGV3 and TRGJ1 or TRGJ2. TCRdb gives no J gene; it was assigned here by matching the DNA to germline. This CDR3 has 14 residues. Germline loops: CDR1 VTNTFY, CDR2 YDVSTARD (reference sequence). V gave up 4 bases and J gave up 0 bases; unmatched junction bases: 6. The CDR3 here is CATWDYANYYKKLF. CDR3 coding DNA: TGTGCCACCTGGGATTACGCGAATTATTATAAGAAACTCTTT.

V is TRGV3 and J is TRGJ1 or TRGJ2. Since TCRdb gives no J gene, matching the DNA to germline was used here to assign it. CDR3 size: 13 residues. Germline CDR1 and CDR2: VTNTFY and YDVSTARD (reference sequence). V lost 3 bases, J lost 4 bases, and 6 bases stayed unmatched. In DNA, the CDR3 is TGTGCCACCTGGGACCAGGGATATTATAAGAAACTCTTT. It yields the protein CATWDQGYYKKLF.

This clone was counted only a few times. The chain is built from TRGV5 and TRGJ1 or TRGJ2. The J gene was not available in TCRdb and was assigned here by matching the DNA to germline segments. Trimming removed 0 bases from V and 5 bases from J; junction bases left unmatched: 10. Germline CDR1 and CDR2: VINAFY and YDVSNSKD. This CDR3 is 15 amino acids long. CDR3 region: CATWDRPHGDYKKLF. CDR3 sequence (DNA): TGTGCCACCTGGGACAGGCCCCACGGGGATTATAAGAAACTCTTT.

The chain has TRGV10 and TRGJP1. The J gene, not given by TCRdb, was assigned here from a germline match of the nucleotide sequence. TRGV10 is an ORF; its function is uncertain. V gave up 8 bases and J gave up 2 bases; unmatched junction bases: 6. CDR3 length equals 14 residues. As DNA, the CDR3 is TGTGCTGCGTGGGATCGCACCACTGGTTGGTTCAAGATATTT. It specifies CAAWDRTTGWFKIF.

This sequence joins TRGV2 and TRGJ1 or TRGJ2. As TCRdb names no J gene, one was assigned here on the basis of a DNA match to germline. The V gene end was trimmed by 0 bases and the J gene end by 5 bases; junction bases not matched to a gene: 7. CDR1 is EGSNGY, CDR2 YDSYNSKV, per germline. This CDR3 comprises 14 residues. The CDR3 sequence: CATWDGLEDYKKLF. CDR3 DNA: TGTGCCACCTGGGACGGGCTCGAGGATTATAAGAAACTCTTT.

This chain uses TRGV8 with TRGJ1 or TRGJ2. No J gene is reported in TCRdb; it was inferred here by comparing the DNA with germline. Per germline, CDR1 VENAVY and CDR2 YDSYNSRV. The length of the CDR3 is 11 residues. J was trimmed by 5 bases and V by 5 bases; bases with no gene match: 3. The CDR3 DNA reads as TGTGCCACCTGGGGAGATTATAAGAAACTCTTT. It is translated as CATWGDYKKLF.

V and J are TRGV8 and TRGJ1 or TRGJ2. Germline matching of the DNA provided the J gene here, since TCRdb leaves it blank. CDR3 length: 11 amino acids. Germline V gene data show CDR1 as VENAVY and CDR2 as YDSYNSRV. Trimming removed 6 bases from V and 6 bases from J; junction bases left unmatched: 5. The CDR3 nucleotides are TGTGCCACCTGGCTGGGTTATAAGAAACTCTTT. Protein sequence: CATWLGYKKLF.

The J gene has no call, while the V gene is TRGV10. TRGV10 is sorted into the ORF group, with uncertain function. The CDR3 runs to 10 residues. The CDR3 here is CAAWAPRELF. Written as DNA, the CDR3 is TGTGCTGCGTGGGCCCCGAGGGAACTCTTT.

This chain connects TRGV5 to TRGJ1 or TRGJ2. TCRdb gives no J gene; it was assigned here by matching the DNA to germline. The CDR3 has 12 amino acids. CDR1 VINAFY and CDR2 YDVSNSKD come from the germline V gene. Trimming at V came to 0 bases and at J to 10 bases, leaving 6 bases not matched to a gene. The DNA for the CDR3 is TGTGCCACCTGGGACAGGCGATGGAAGAAACTCTTT. Translated: CATWDRRWKKLF.

By sample share, this clone is medium-sized. V and J are TRGV8 and TRGJ1 or TRGJ2. In the absence of a J gene in TCRdb, the DNA was matched to germline to assign it here. The germline gives CDR1 VENAVY, CDR2 YDSYNSRV. The CDR3 totals 11 residues. Trimming removed 5 bases from V and 12 bases from J; junction bases left unmatched: 10. CDR3 loop: CATWVNFRKLF. The CDR3 nucleotides read TGTGCCACCTGGGTAAATTTTAGGAAACTCTTT.

This clone was seen a handful of times. This chain joins TRGV4 and TRGJ1 or TRGJ2. Germline matching of the DNA provided the J gene here, since TCRdb leaves it blank. This CDR3 is built from 14 residues. In germline, CDR1 is EGSTGY, CDR2 YDSYTSSV. After removal of 1 base from V and 3 bases from J, the junction contained 6 bases not matched to a gene. The CDR3 sequence is CATWDGPFYYKKLF. CDR3 sequence (DNA): TGTGCCACCTGGGATGGCCCCTTTTATTATAAGAAACTCTTT.

The rearrangement uses TRGV10 and TRGJ1 or TRGJ2. Here the J gene came from matching the DNA to germline, since TCRdb omits it. TRGV10 belongs to the ORF category, with a function that is uncertain. The ends lost 10 bases at V and 7 bases at J; junction bases unmatched: 8. This CDR3 comprises 11 residues. CDR3 bases: TGTGCTGCGTTGGATTGCTATAAGAAACTCTTT. Its protein product is CAALDCYKKLF.

As for this clone: The protein given in TCRdb and the translation of the DNA differ at residue 6, and the sequence presented here derives from the DNA. Other DNA sequences in this specimen translate into the identical CDR3. The J gene is TRGJ1 or TRGJ2, the V gene TRGV8. The J gene is not listed in TCRdb, so it was assigned here from a DNA match to germline. The CDR3 consists of 13 residues. CDR1 and CDR2 (germline): VENAVY, YDSYNSRV. After removal of 3 bases from V and 2 bases from J, the junction contained 4 bases not matched to a gene. DNA of the CDR3: TGTGCCACCTGGGATCGAGATTATTATAAGAAACTCTTT. It encodes CATWDRDYYKKLF.

There are a few counts of this clone. The chain recombines TRGV2 with TRGJ1 or TRGJ2. TCRdb carries no J gene annotation; the J gene was assigned here by matching the DNA with germline. Germline V gene lookup returns CDR1 EGSNGY and CDR2 YDSYNSKV. V lost 0 bases to trimming and J lost 5 bases; unmatched junction nucleotides: 25. This CDR3 has 20 residues. The CDR3 nucleotides are TGTGCCACCTGGGACGGGCCGCTTCGTCGGGGATCCGGGGGGAATTATAAGAAACTCTTT. This translates into CATWDGPLRRGSGGNYKKLF.

This chain connects TRGV8 to TRGJ1 or TRGJ2. TCRdb leaves out the J gene; it was filled in here by matching the DNA to germline. Germline V lookup: CDR1 VENAVY, CDR2 YDSYNSRV. V was pared by 2 bases and J by 4 bases, with 8 bases of the junction left unmatched. The CDR3 length is 14 residues. This CDR3 is CATWDKEEYYKKLF. The DNA of the CDR3 is TGTGCCACCTGGGATAAGGAAGAGTATTATAAGAAACTCTTT.

This clone rates as medium-sized (0.01 to 0.1%). The CDR3 spells CATWDRREDSDWIKTF. The CDR3 DNA reads as TGTGCCACCTGGGACAGGCGTGAAGATAGTGATTGGATCAAGACGTTT. The chain is built from TRGV3 and TRGJP2. No J gene is reported in TCRdb; it was inferred here by comparing the DNA with germline. V trimming: 0 bases; J trimming: 4 bases; junction bases outside the gene matches: 8. Germline V CDR1 and CDR2: VTNTFY, YDVSTARD (reference sequence). This CDR3 comprises 16 residues.

The chain employs TRGV10 and TRGJ1 or TRGJ2. TCRdb leaves out the J gene; it was filled in here by matching the DNA to germline. TRGV10 counts as an open reading frame of uncertain function. This CDR3 has 10 residues. V lost 8 bases to trimming and J lost 9 bases; unmatched junction nucleotides: 5. The CDR3 reads CAAWGSKKLF. In DNA form, the CDR3 reads TGTGCTGCGTGGGGGAGTAAGAAACTCTTT.

This clone was found a few times. CDR3 protein: CAAWLPGDPNKKLF. The CDR3 DNA follows: TGTGCTGCGTGGTTGCCTGGTGACCCGAATAAGAAACTCTTT. The chain couples TRGV10 to TRGJ1 or TRGJ2. The J gene, not given by TCRdb, was assigned here from a germline match of the nucleotide sequence. TRGV10 is noted as an ORF with a role that remains uncertain. J was trimmed by 8 bases and V by 7 bases; bases with no gene match: 15. The CDR3 runs 14 residues.

This clone was found a few times. This rearrangement joins TRGV4 to TRGJ1 or TRGJ2. The J gene, absent from TCRdb, was called here by matching the DNA to germline. Germline-derived CDR1 and CDR2 are EGSTGY and YDSYTSSV. The length of the CDR3 is 13 residues. Trimming removed 3 bases from V and 0 bases from J; junction bases left unmatched: 2. The CDR3 region has the DNA TGTGCCACCTGGGATATGAATTATTATAAGAAACTCTTT. Protein: CATWDMNYYKKLF.

This rearrangement joins TRGV2 to TRGJ1 or TRGJ2. TCRdb lists no J gene, so it was determined here by aligning the DNA to germline. J gave up 12 bases and V 0 bases, and 5 bases lay outside the gene matches. The germline V gene encodes CDR1 EGSNGY and CDR2 YDSYNSKV. The CDR3 totals 11 residues. The chain's CDR3 is CATWDGQGKLF. The CDR3 DNA reads as TGTGCCACCTGGGACGGGCAGGGGAAACTCTTT.

Details on this clone: Other DNA sequences in the same sample also yield this CDR3. The CDR3 protein is CATWDGNYKKLF. CDR3 coding DNA: TGTGCCACCTGGGACGGTAATTATAAGAAACTCTTT. This chain joins TRGV4 and TRGJ1 or TRGJ2. TCRdb is silent on the J gene; assignment here came from matching the DNA to germline. This CDR3 contains 12 residues. Trimming took 4 bases from V and 5 from J; bases not matched to a gene: 5. Germline CDR1 and CDR2: EGSTGY and YDSYTSSV.

This clone was observed a handful of times. V gene TRGV4 combines with J gene TRGJ1 or TRGJ2. TCRdb gives no J gene; it was assigned here by matching the DNA to germline. Germline V gene sequence: CDR1 EGSTGY, CDR2 YDSYTSSV. The CDR3 runs 13 residues. V shed 4 bases and J 3 bases; nucleotides not matched to a gene: 6. CDR3 in DNA: TGTGCCACCTGGGACGTGTTTTATTATAAGAAACTCTTT. Protein product: CATWDVFYYKKLF.

Regarding this clone: Other nucleotide sequences from this sample produce the same CDR3. The chain links TRGV4 to TRGJ1 or TRGJ2. Here the J gene came from matching the DNA to germline, since TCRdb omits it. V shed 0 bases and J 11 bases; nucleotides not matched to a gene: 4. The CDR3 runs 11 residues. Germline V gene sequence: CDR1 EGSTGY, CDR2 YDSYTSSV. The CDR3 DNA reads TGTGCCACCTGGGATGGGCTAGAGAAACTCTTT. As protein: CATWDGLEKLF.

The J gene is TRGJ1 or TRGJ2, the V gene TRGV4. As TCRdb names no J gene, one was assigned here on the basis of a DNA match to germline. The CDR3 sequence is 12 residues long. CDR1 EGSTGY and CDR2 YDSYTSSV come from the germline V gene. After removal of 3 bases from V and 6 bases from J, the junction contained 5 bases not matched to a gene. The CDR3 DNA is TGTGCCACCTGGGATCTTCGTTATAAGAAACTCTTT. Protein sequence: CATWDLRYKKLF.

This clone rates as medium-sized (0.01 to 0.1%). The identical CDR3 is also encoded by other nucleotide sequences in the sample. The chain employs TRGV10 and TRGJ1 or TRGJ2. The J gene was missing in TCRdb and was found by matching the end of the DNA to germline. TRGV10 has ORF status, its function being uncertain. Trimming cost V 10 bases and J 5 bases; bases outside gene matches: 6. The CDR3 consists of 11 residues. CDR3 region: CAAFRDYKKLF. The CDR3 DNA reads as TGTGCTGCGTTTAGGGATTATAAGAAACTCTTT.

The rearrangement links TRGV3 to TRGJP1. Matching the DNA to germline supplied the J gene, which TCRdb does not give. Germline trimming cut 0 bases from V and 2 bases from J; bases unmatched to any gene: 6. Germline-derived CDR1 and CDR2 are VTNTFY and YDVSTARD (reference sequence). CDR3 size: 16 residues. The CDR3 loop is CATWDRPWTTGWFKIF. CDR3 DNA: TGTGCCACCTGGGACAGGCCGTGGACCACTGGTTGGTTCAAGATATTT.

Turning to this clone: Because the CDR3's place on the DNA is in doubt, the DNA is left out and the CDR3 is given as listed by TCRdb. The J segment was not called; the V segment is TRGV2. The CDR3 has 20 residues if both end residues are counted. CDR1 is EGSNGY, CDR2 YDSYNSKV, per germline. The CDR3 spells CATWNGPIIIRNSLAVEQHF.